This T cell receptor beta chain derives from a study of blood T cell repertoires in COVID-19. Study-level background: COVID-19 samples from acute and convalescent phases originated in the United States, Italy and Spain.

As originally analysed: Counts of nucleated cells, estimated from reference gene primer amplification, were obtained. Data came from immunoSEQ multiplex PCR; TCRdb stores just in-frame clones and leaves some out. V, J and clone size were drawn from that table, and D and trimming were deduced from the DNA. The profile shows roughly 170,000 clones, over 75% of them singletons. Germline CDR1 KGHSH, CDR2 LQKENI. The CDR3 has 14 amino acids. J was trimmed by 2 bases and V by 6 bases; bases with no gene match: 2. Details on this clone: The same CDR3 also results from other DNA sequences found in this sample.

The sequenced sample was peripheral blood. This chain links TRBV18 with TRBJ2-7, with 12 bases that match TRBD2. This TCR was recovered from a man in his 60s who had recovered from COVID-19. The CDR3 DNA reads TGTGCCAGCTCGCCTAGCGGGGGGGCCTACGAGCAGTACTTC. Its translation is CASSPSGGAYEQYF.